This TCR beta chain was sequenced during a study of pediatric ulcerative colitis. The wider study: Most patients had pancolitis, and two had left-sided colitis. Study-wide findings and caveats: Total lymphocyte DNA, not sorted subsets, was the template.

During colonoscopy, one to two rectal pinch biopsies were collected. Profiling relied on immunoSEQ multiplex PCR, and the TCRdb table lists in-frame clones only, not all of them. This table holds fewer than 30,000 clones, 65% to 80% found once. On this clone itself: No antigen is known for it.

This CDR3 has 15 residues. V gave up 1 base and J gave up 5 bases, with 14 bases separating them. Germline V gene lookup returns CDR1 SGHTA and CDR2 FQGNSA. The TCR was taken from a boy aged 10-17 years with severe ulcerative colitis. The chain has TRBV7-2 and TRBJ1-1; D might be TRBD1 (5 bases). The material sequenced was gut tissue. CDR3 sequence (DNA): TGTGCCAGCAGCTTAGGGAGGGGCGCTGGAACTGAAGCTTTCTTT. Protein product: CASSLGRGAGTEAFF.